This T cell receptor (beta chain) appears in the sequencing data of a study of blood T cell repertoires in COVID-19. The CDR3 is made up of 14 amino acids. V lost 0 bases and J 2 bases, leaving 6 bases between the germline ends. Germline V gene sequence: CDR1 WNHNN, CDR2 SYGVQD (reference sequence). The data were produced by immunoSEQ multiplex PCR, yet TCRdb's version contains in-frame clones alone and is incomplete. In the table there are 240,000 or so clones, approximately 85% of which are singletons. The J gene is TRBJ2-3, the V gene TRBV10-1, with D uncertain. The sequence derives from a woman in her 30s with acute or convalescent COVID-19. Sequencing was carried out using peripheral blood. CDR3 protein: CASSESAFTDTQYF. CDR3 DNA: TGCGCCAGCAGTGAGTCGGCCTTCACAGATACGCAGTATTTT.